The 22 T cell receptor beta chains below were found in one sample sequenced in a study of patients and donors after allogeneic stem cell transplantation. TCRdb re-called the RT-PCR reads through MiXCR, storing one row per CDR3 protein. Of about 230,000 distinct CDR3 sequences listed, 13% to 15% are singletons. The sample consisted of blood, either unsorted or a sorted T cell fraction (not recorded which). These receptors were taken from a human donor who was either an allogeneic HSCT recipient or a stem cell or donor lymphocyte infusion donor (not recorded which). It is not recorded whose cells these are; they may come from a transplant donor.

The V and J genes are TRBV5-1 and TRBJ1-1; D is uncertain. Germline V lookup: CDR1 SGHRS, CDR2 YFSETQ. Trimming stripped 9 bases from V and 2 bases from J, with 14 bases between. This CDR3 region has 13 residues. The DNA of the CDR3 is TGCGCCACCAGAATGGGGATTAACACTGAAGCTTTCTTT. Translating gives CATRMGINTEAFF.

The chain couples TRBV6-6 to TRBJ2-3; either TRBD1 or TRBD2 may fit D (5 bases each). Trimming took off 8 bases at V and 4 bases at J, with 13 bases between the two ends. The CDR3 covers 13 residues. CDR1 is MNHNY, CDR2 SVGAGI, per germline (reference sequence). CDR3 loop: CASRGPSSDTQYF. In DNA, the CDR3 is TGTGCCAGCCGGGGACCGTCATCAGATACGCAGTATTTT.

This clonotype was detected a few times. The chain couples TRBV14 to TRBJ1-3; D perhaps matches TRBD1 (5 bases). Trimming stripped 0 bases from V and 1 base from J, with 13 bases between. Germline CDR1 and CDR2: SGHDN and FVKESK. The CDR3 runs to 17 residues. The chain's CDR3 is CASSQDIFGGSGNTIYF. CDR3 coding DNA: TGTGCCAGCAGCCAAGATATTTTTGGGGGTTCTGGAAACACCATATATTTT.

The gene calls are TRBV9 and TRBJ2-5; no reliable D call. The CDR3 length is 15 residues. V lost 4 bases to trimming and J lost 3 bases, with 16 bases between them. Per the germline V gene, CDR1 is SGDLS and CDR2 is YYNGEE. CDR3 residues: CASSISPQEKETQYF. In nucleotides, the CDR3 is TGTGCCAGCAGCATATCCCCCCAGGAAAAAGAGACCCAGTACTTC.

This clonotype was picked up many times. The rearrangement links TRBV7-3 to TRBJ2-1; 8 bases fit TRBD2. Trimming took 4 bases from V and 3 from J; bases not matched to a gene: 11. CDR3 size: 17 residues. The V gene's germline CDR1 is SGHTA and CDR2 FQGTGA. The CDR3 reads CASSSPQRERGYNEQFF. CDR3 bases: TGTGCCAGCAGCTCCCCTCAGCGGGAGAGGGGCTACAATGAGCAGTTCTTC.

The rearrangement links TRBV19 to TRBJ1-5, with D possibly TRBD1 on 6 matching bases. The germline gives CDR1 LNHDA, CDR2 SQIVND (reference sequence). V lost 8 bases to trimming and J lost 2 bases, with 16 bases between them. This CDR3 is built from 15 residues. CDR3 sequence: CASRVLGGGNQPQHF. DNA for the CDR3: TGTGCCAGTCGCGTCCTGGGGGGCGGCAATCAGCCCCAGCATTTT.

The table lists this clonotype with a few counts. As DNA, the CDR3 is TGTGCCATCAGTGAGTCGGCAGGGGCGAGCTATGGCTACACCTTC. Translated, it gives CAISESAGASYGYTF. This sequence joins TRBV10-3 and TRBJ1-2, with D maybe TRBD1 (6 bases). This CDR3 has 15 amino acids. With 0 bases removed from V and 4 bases from J, the gap between germline ends came to 12 bases. Germline V CDR1 and CDR2: ENHRY, SYGVKD.

This clonotype was seen a handful of times. The genes are TRBV2 and TRBJ2-6; 11 bases map to TRBD1. Germline trimming cut 4 bases from V and 1 base from J; bases unmatched to any gene: 6. The CDR3 length is 18 residues. Germline V gene sequence: CDR1 SNHLY, CDR2 FYNNEI. CDR3 protein: CASSVRDRGGSGANVLTF. The CDR3 nucleotides are TGTGCCAGCAGTGTCAGGGACAGGGGGGGATCTGGGGCCAACGTCCTGACTTTC.

The chain is built from TRBV7-2 and TRBJ1-2; D unclear. This CDR3 spans 15 amino acids. V was shortened by 4 bases and J by 1 base, with 13 bases between the two germline ends. Germline-derived CDR1 and CDR2 are SGHTA and FQGNSA. Written as DNA, the CDR3 is TGTGCCAGCAGCTCGCCGTTCGGGGTTAACTATGGCTACACCTTC. Translated: CASSSPFGVNYGYTF.

The chain employs TRBV5-1 and TRBJ2-1; D gene uncertain. CDR1 and CDR2 from the germline V gene are SGHRS and YFSETQ. The CDR3 loop spans 14 amino acids. Trimming pared 3 bases from V and 7 bases from J, leaving 14 bases between. CDR3 in amino acids: CASSSGPPRNEQFF. Written as DNA, the CDR3 is TGCGCCAGCAGCTCCGGTCCCCCTAGGAATGAGCAGTTCTTC.

This clonotype has a handful of counts. The chain couples TRBV11-1 to TRBJ1-1, with 7 bases aligning to TRBD1. V gave up 5 bases and J gave up 1 base; unmatched junction bases: 13. The germline CDR1 and CDR2 sequences are SGHAT and FQDESV (reference sequence). This CDR3 spans 17 amino acids. CDR3 amino acids: CASSPKGAQSSNTEAFF. In nucleotides, the CDR3 is TGTGCCAGCAGCCCAAAGGGGGCGCAGTCTTCGAACACTGAAGCTTTCTTT.

Ten or more counts support this clonotype. J is TRBJ2-5 and V is TRBV5-1; 9 nucleotides match TRBD1. The V and J ends lost 0 bases and 2 bases, in that order; junction bases with no gene match: 5. CDR3 size: 16 residues. Germline loops: CDR1 SGHRS, CDR2 YFSETQ. The CDR3 DNA follows: TGCGCCAGCAGCTTGGCCGGGACAGGGAGGCAAGAGACCCAGTACTTC. Translated, it gives CASSLAGTGRQETQYF. The complete variable domain, with remaining parts taken from reference TRBV5-1 and TRBJ2-5, reads KAGVTQTPRYLIKTRGQQVTLSCSPISGHRSVSWYQQTPGQGLQFLFEYFSETQRNKGNFPGRFSGRQFSNSRSEMNVSTLELGDSALYLCASSLAGTGRQETQYFGPGTRLLVL.

This clonotype showed up just a few times. The chain combines TRBV7-3 with TRBJ2-1; 9 nucleotides match TRBD2. CDR1 and CDR2 (germline): SGHTA, FQGTGA. Losses at the gene ends were 5 bases for V and 2 bases for J; bases not matched to a gene: 7. The CDR3 spans 16 residues. The CDR3 is CASSLNSGRTYNEQFF. The CDR3 DNA sequence: TGTGCCAGCAGCCTAAATAGCGGGAGAACCTACAATGAGCAGTTCTTC.

The V call is TRBV4-1, the J call TRBJ1-5; possibly TRBD1 for D (6 bases). This CDR3 region has 17 residues. CDR1 is MGHRA, CDR2 YSYEKL, per germline. Trimming left V 3 bases short and J 4 bases short, with 19 bases between. Here the CDR3 reads CASSQPPGAELNQPQHF. The DNA for the CDR3 is TGCGCCAGCAGCCAGCCTCCAGGGGCCGAACTTAATCAGCCCCAGCATTTT.

This clonotype was seen ten or more times. V usage is TRBV24-1 and J usage is TRBJ1-1; no clear D. This CDR3 has 14 residues. V was clipped by 3 bases and J by 1 base, with 8 bases between them. CDR1 is KGHDR, CDR2 SFDVKD, per germline. CDR3 region: CATSDPPPNTEAFF. As DNA, the CDR3 is TGTGCCACCAGTGATCCCCCCCCGAACACTGAAGCTTTCTTT.

This clonotype has a handful of counts. This rearrangement joins TRBV15 to TRBJ2-5; D possibly corresponds to TRBD2 (5 bases). V was shortened by 0 bases and J by 5 bases, with 10 bases between the two germline ends. Germline V gene lookup returns CDR1 LNHNV and CDR2 YYDKDF (reference sequence). The CDR3 loop spans 14 amino acids. The CDR3 DNA sequence: TGTGCCACCAGCAGAGAAGGAAGGGAGGAGACCCAGTACTTC. It translates to CATSREGREETQYF.

This clonotype has just a few counts. This chain joins TRBV12-3 or TRBV12-4 and TRBJ1-2; no reliable D call. This CDR3 contains 12 residues. Trimming cost V 6 bases and J 6 bases, with 11 bases left between them. CDR3 sequence: CASSQLKHGYTF. The CDR3 coding sequence is TGTGCCAGCAGCCAATTAAAACATGGCTACACCTTC.

The table lists this clonotype with a few counts. CDR3 residues: CASARGNQPQHF. In DNA, the CDR3 is TGTGCCAGCGCCAGAGGCAATCAGCCCCAGCATTTT. The J gene is TRBJ1-5, the V gene TRBV12-3 or TRBV12-4; D gene ambiguous. V was shortened by 8 bases and J by 2 bases, with 7 bases between the two germline ends. This CDR3 has 12 amino acids.

The sample holds a few counts of this clonotype. The chain uses TRBV5-1 and TRBJ1-4; D not certain. V lost 4 bases and J 7 bases, leaving 14 bases between the germline ends. The CDR3 runs to 14 residues. Germline V lookup: CDR1 SGHRS, CDR2 YFSETQ. The DNA of the CDR3 is TGCGCCAGCAGCAACGGTGGGGTCGGTGAAAAACTGTTTTTT. Its protein is CASSNGGVGEKLFF. The full variable domain, completed using reference TRBV5-1 and TRBJ1-4, is KAGVTQTPRYLIKTRGQQVTLSCSPISGHRSVSWYQQTPGQGLQFLFEYFSETQRNKGNFPGRFSGRQFSNSRSEMNVSTLELGDSALYLCASSNGGVGEKLFFGSGTQLSVL.

This clonotype was found a few times. The chain combines TRBV6-2 or TRBV6-3 with TRBJ1-3; 7 bases fit TRBD1. Germline CDR1 reads MNHEY; CDR2 reads SVGEGT. The CDR3 is 18 residues long. The J segment lost 0 bases and the V segment lost 5 bases, leaving 13 bases of the junction unmatched. In nucleotides, the CDR3 is TGTGCCAGCAGTCTGTCCGGGACAGCGTTAAGCTCTGGAAACACCATATATTTT. Protein: CASSLSGTALSSGNTIYF.

This rearrangement joins TRBV5-4 to TRBJ2-6; 11 nucleotides match TRBD2. Per the germline V gene, CDR1 is SGHNT and CDR2 is YYREEE (reference sequence). Trimming removed 2 bases from V and 2 bases from J; junction bases left unmatched: 18. The CDR3 runs 22 residues. The CDR3 loop reads CASSFRGTTSGRVLAGANVLTF. CDR3 DNA: TGTGCCAGCAGCTTCAGAGGGACTACTAGCGGGAGAGTGTTAGCTGGGGCCAACGTCCTGACTTTC.

This chain links TRBV29-1 with TRBJ1-1; TRBD1 might be the D (6 bases). V dropped 3 bases and J dropped 1 base, with 12 bases sitting between them. The CDR3 has 14 amino acids. Germline CDR1 is SQVTM and CDR2 is ANQGSEA. CDR3 coding DNA: TGCAGCGTTGAGGGGGTCAGGGGGAACACTGAAGCTTTCTTT. Translating it yields CSVEGVRGNTEAFF.